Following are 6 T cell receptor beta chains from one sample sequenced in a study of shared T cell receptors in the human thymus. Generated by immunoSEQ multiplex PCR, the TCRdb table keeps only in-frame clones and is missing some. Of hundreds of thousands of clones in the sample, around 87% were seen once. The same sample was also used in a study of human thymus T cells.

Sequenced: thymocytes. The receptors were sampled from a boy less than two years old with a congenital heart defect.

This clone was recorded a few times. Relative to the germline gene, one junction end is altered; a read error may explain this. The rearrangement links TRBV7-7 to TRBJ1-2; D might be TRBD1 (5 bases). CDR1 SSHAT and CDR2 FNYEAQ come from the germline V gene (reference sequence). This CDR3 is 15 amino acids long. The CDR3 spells CASSLNPGANYGYTF. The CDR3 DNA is TGTGCTAGCAGCTTAAACCCGGGGGCTAACTATGGCTACACCTTC.

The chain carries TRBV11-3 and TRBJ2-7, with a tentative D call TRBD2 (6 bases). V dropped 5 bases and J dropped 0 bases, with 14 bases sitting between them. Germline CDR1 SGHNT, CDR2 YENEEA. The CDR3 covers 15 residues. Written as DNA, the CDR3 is TGTGCCAGCAGCCCCGGGACTGCTGACTCCTACGAGCAGTACTTC. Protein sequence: CASSPGTADSYEQYF.

CDR3 in DNA: TGTGCCTGGAGTGATTCGGGACAGAAAAGCAATCAGCCCCAGCATTTT. This codes for CAWSDSGQKSNQPQHF. The chain combines TRBV30 with TRBJ1-5, with 7 positions matching TRBD1. Germline CDR1 and CDR2: GTSNPN and SVGIG (reference sequence). CDR3 length: 16 amino acids. The trim removed 1 base at V and 1 base at J, leaving 7 bases unmatched.

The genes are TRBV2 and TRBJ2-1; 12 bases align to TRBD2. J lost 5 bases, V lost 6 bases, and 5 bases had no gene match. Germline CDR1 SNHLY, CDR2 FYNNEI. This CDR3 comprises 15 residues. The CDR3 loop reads CASSRGLAGNNEQFF. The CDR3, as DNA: TGTGCCAGCAGCCGAGGACTAGCGGGAAACAATGAGCAGTTCTTC.

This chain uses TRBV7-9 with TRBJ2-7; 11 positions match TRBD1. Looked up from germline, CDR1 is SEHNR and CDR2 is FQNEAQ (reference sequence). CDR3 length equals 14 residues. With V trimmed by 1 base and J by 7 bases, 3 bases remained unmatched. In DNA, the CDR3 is TGTGCCAGCAGCTTAGAAGGGACAGGGGGAGAGCAGTACTTC. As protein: CASSLEGTGGEQYF.

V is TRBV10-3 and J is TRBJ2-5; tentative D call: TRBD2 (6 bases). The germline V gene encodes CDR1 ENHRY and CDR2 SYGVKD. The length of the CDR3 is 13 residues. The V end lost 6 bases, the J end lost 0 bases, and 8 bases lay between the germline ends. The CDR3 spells CAIRGTHQETQYF. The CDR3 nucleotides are TGTGCCATCAGAGGGACTCACCAAGAGACCCAGTACTTC.